Ten or more counts support the clone carrying this TCR beta chain. Its matching antigen is unknown. This entry belongs to a study of spatial heterogeneity in lung cancer. As for time point: sample taken at primary tumor resection. The input material, whole RNA from tumor, nontumor lung or frozen PBMC, was sequenced unsorted. Samples were donated by 72 untreated early-stage non-small cell lung cancer patients. Overall study results and limits: The study found ubiquitous expanded tumor TCRs in blood more at resection than follow-up.

TCRdb analysed the 5' RACE reads with MiXCR anew, one entry per CDR3 protein. The sample includes 48,000 or so distinct CDR3 sequences, approximately 5% of them seen just once. Germline V lookup: CDR1 GTSNPN, CDR2 SVGIG (reference sequence). The CDR3 contains 14 residues. V lost 2 bases, J lost 12 bases, and 12 bases stayed unmatched. V usage is TRBV30 and J usage is TRBJ2-1, with TRBD2 matching 8 bases. The source material was PBMCs, sampled at surgery. This clonotype was obtained from a male donor with early-stage non-small cell lung cancer. CDR3 loop: CAWSTTSGFSPQFF. CDR3 DNA sequence: TGTGCCTGGAGTACCACTAGCGGATTCTCCCCGCAGTTCTTC.